This is a list of T cell receptor beta chains from one sample in a study of CD8+CD57+ T cells in acquired aplastic anemia. One entry per CDR3 protein, called by TCRdb with MiXCR from the reads. The sample carries nearly 60,000 distinct CDR3 sequences, just over 55% recorded once. Sequenced sample: sorted CD4+, CD8+, or CD8+CD57+ T cells (not recorded which) from PBMCs. The receptors shown here come from a human donor with aplastic anemia. Each CDR3 is given with its conserved first and last residue. The D gene is left open where the match is weak. Clone sizes are given selectively: once, few, many, or a class where the clone is expanded.

V gene,D gene,J gene,clone size,CDR3 protein,CDR3 DNA
TRBV20-1,NA,TRBJ2-7,medium-sized,CSADEGFTEQYF,TGCAGTGCTGACGAAGGTTTTACCGAGCAGTACTTC
TRBV7-8,TRBD2,TRBJ2-7,once,CASSTLAAGYEQYF,TGTGCCAGCAGCACACTAGCGGCGGGCTACGAGCAGTACTTC
TRBV19,NA,TRBJ2-5,NA,CASSLGRGQETQYF,TGTGCCAGCAGCTTGGGGCGCGGCCAAGAGACCCAGTACTTC
TRBV28,TRBD1,TRBJ1-2,many,CATLPLDRGGFYGYTF,TGTGCCACCCTCCCCCTGGACAGGGGAGGATTCTATGGCTACACCTTC
TRBV10-3,NA,TRBJ2-3,NA,CAGGTDTQYF,TGTGCCGGGGGGACAGATACGCAGTATTTT
TRBV5-5,NA,TRBJ1-6,NA,CASSLRTDPNSPLHF,TGTGCCAGCAGCTTGAGGACAGATCCTAATTCACCCCTCCACTTT
TRBV24-1,TRBD1,TRBJ1-6,NA,CATGQGNSPLHF,TGTGCCACCGGACAGGGTAATTCACCCCTCCACTTT
TRBV7-8,NA,TRBJ2-1,NA,CASSSGVTGGQFF,TGTGCCAGCAGCTCCGGGGTTACGGGTGGACAGTTCTTC
TRBV25-1,TRBD2,TRBJ2-7,NA,CASSHRTSGNTYEQYF,TGTGCCAGCAGCCATAGGACTAGCGGAAATACCTACGAGCAGTACTTC
TRBV7-9,NA,TRBJ1-3,NA,CASSLRGLGDTIYF,TGTGCCAGCAGCCTCCGGGGGCTGGGGGACACCATATATTTT
TRBV7-9,NA,TRBJ2-6,many,CASSLAGSYGANVLTF,TGTGCCAGCAGCTTAGCGGGTAGCTACGGGGCCAACGTCCTGACTTTC
TRBV5-8,NA,TRBJ1-1,many,CASSPGTVF,TGTGCCAGCAGCCCCGGGACCGTCTTT
TRBV19,TRBD1,TRBJ2-5,NA,CASSRGQARETQYF,TGTGCCAGCAGTCGGGGACAGGCACGGGAGACCCAGTACTTC
TRBV2,NA,TRBJ1-6,NA,CASSITYSPLHF,TGTGCCAGCAGTATAACGTATTCACCCCTCCACTTT
TRBV7-9,TRBD2,TRBJ2-7,NA,CASSQVAGSSYEPYF,TGTGCCAGCAGCCAGGTAGCGGGGAGCTCCTACGAGCCGTACTTC
TRBV20-1,NA,TRBJ1-3,once,CSAGTGSGNTIYF,TGCAGTGCTGGGACGGGCTCTGGAAACACCATATATTTT